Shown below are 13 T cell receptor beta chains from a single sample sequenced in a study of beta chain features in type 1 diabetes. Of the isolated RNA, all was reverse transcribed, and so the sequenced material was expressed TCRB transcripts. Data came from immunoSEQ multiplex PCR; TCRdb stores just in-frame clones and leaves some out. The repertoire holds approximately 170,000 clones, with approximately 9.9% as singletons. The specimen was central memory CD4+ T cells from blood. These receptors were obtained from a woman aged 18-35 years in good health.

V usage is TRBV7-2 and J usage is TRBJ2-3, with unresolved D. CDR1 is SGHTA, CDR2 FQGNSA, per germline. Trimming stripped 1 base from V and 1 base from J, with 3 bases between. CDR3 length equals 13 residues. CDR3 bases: TGTGCCAGCAGCTTAGTCGGCACAGATACGCAGTATTTT. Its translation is CASSLVGTDTQYF.

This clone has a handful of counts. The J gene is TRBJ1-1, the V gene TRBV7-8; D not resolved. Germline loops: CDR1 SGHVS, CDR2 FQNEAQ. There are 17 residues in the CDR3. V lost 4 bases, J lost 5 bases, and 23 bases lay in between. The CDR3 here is CASSSPRQASRFTEAFF. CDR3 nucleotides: TGTGCCAGCAGCTCCCCCCGGCAGGCCAGCCGATTTACTGAAGCTTTCTTT.

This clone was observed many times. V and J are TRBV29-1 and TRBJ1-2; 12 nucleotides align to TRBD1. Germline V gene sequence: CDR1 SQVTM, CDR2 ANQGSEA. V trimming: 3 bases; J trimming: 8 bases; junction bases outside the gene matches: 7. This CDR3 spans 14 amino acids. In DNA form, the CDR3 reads TGCAGCGTTGAGGACGGGACAGGGGGCGAAGGCTACACCTTC. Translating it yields CSVEDGTGGEGYTF.

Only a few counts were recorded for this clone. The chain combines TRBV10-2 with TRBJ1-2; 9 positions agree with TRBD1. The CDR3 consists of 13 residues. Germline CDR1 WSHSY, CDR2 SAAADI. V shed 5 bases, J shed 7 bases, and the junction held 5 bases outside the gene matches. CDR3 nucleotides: TGCGCCAGCAGTTGGACAGGGGCTATTGGCTACACCTTC. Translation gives CASSWTGAIGYTF.

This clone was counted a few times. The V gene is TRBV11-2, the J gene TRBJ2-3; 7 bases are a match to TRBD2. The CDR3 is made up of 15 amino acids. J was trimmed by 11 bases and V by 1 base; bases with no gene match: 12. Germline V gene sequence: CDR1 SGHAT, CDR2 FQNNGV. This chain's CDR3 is CASSLVAGAQMVQYF. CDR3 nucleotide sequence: TGTGCCAGCAGCTTAGTTGCGGGAGCCCAGATGGTGCAGTATTTT.

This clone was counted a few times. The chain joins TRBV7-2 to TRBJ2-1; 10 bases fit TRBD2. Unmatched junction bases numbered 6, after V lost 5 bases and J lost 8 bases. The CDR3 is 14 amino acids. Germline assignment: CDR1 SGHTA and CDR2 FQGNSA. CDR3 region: CASSETSGVYEQFF. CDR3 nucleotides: TGTGCCAGCAGCGAAACTAGCGGGGTTTATGAGCAGTTCTTC.

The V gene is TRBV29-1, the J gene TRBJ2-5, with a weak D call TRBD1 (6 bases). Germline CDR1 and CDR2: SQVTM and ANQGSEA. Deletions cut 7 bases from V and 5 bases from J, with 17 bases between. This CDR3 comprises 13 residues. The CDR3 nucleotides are TGCAGCGCCCTCAGGGGTCAGGGGGAGACCCAGTACTTC. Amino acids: CSALRGQGETQYF.

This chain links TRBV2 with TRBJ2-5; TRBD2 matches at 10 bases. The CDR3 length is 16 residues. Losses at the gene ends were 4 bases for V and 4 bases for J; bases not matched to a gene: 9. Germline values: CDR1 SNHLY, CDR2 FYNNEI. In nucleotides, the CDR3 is TGTGCCAGCAGTGGGAAGAGCGGGGGGGACTCAGAGACCCAGTACTTC. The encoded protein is CASSGKSGGDSETQYF.

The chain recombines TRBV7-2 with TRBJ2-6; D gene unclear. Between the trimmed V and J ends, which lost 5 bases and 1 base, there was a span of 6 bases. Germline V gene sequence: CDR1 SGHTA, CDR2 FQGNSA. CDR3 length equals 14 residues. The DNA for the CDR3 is TGTGCCAGCAGCCCACTTTCTGGGGCCAACGTCCTGACTTTC. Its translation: CASSPLSGANVLTF.

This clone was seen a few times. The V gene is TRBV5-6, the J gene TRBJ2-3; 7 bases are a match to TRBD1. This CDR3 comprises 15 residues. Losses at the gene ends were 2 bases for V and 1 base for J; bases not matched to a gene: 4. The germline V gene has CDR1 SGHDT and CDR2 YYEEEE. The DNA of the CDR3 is TGTGCCAGCAGCTTCGACAGGGTGGGCACAGATACGCAGTATTTT. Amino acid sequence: CASSFDRVGTDTQYF.

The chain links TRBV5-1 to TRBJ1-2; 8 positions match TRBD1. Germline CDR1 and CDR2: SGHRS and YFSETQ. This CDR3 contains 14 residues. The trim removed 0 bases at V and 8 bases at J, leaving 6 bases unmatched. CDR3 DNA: TGCGCCAGCAGCTTGGAGGGACAGGAGAGGGGCTACACCTTC. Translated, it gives CASSLEGQERGYTF.

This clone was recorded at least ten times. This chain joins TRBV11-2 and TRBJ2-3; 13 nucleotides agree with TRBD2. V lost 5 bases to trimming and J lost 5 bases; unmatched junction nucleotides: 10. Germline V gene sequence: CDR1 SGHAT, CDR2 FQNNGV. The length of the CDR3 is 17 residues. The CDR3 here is CASSPRTSGGSGDTQYF. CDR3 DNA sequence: TGTGCCAGCAGCCCCAGGACTAGCGGGGGATCGGGAGATACGCAGTATTTT.

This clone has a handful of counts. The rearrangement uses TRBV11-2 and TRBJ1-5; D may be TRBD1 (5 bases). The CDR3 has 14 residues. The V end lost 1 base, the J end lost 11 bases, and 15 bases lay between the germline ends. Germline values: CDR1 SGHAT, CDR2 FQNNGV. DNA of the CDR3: TGTGCCAGCAGCTTAGGGGGGATGGAGGGAGCCCAGCATTTT. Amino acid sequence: CASSLGGMEGAQHF.